The entry that follows covers one T cell receptor beta chain sequence. The sample belongs to a study of blood T cell repertoires in COVID-19. On the study more broadly: The United States, Italy and Spain provided the acute and convalescent COVID-19 samples. T cells, B-cell-depleted T cells, or PBMCs supplied cDNA or gDNA.

V gave up 3 bases and J gave up 7 bases; unmatched junction bases: 11. There are 16 residues in the CDR3. The germline V gene has CDR1 LGHDT and CDR2 YNNKEL (reference sequence). How the authors handled the data: By means of reference gene primer amplification, nucleated cell counts were estimated. Using immunoSEQ multiplex PCR, the repertoire was profiled, and TCRdb retains in-frame clones only, with some absent. V and J calls and clone size are given by that table; D and trimming were obtained from the DNA. The data contain fewer than 300,000 clones, approximately 90% of them singletons. This TCR was recovered from a man under 40 with acute or convalescent COVID-19. The chain recombines TRBV3-1 (or the pseudogene TRBV3-2) with TRBJ1-2; 10 bases match TRBD1. The sample consisted of peripheral blood. CDR3 DNA: TGTGCCAGCAGCCACAATTCTTATAGGACAGGGGGTGGCTACACCTTC. Translating it yields CASSHNSYRTGGGYTF.